This T cell receptor (beta chain) was captured in a study of T-cell reconstitution after alpha-beta-depleted transplantation in children. It was with unique molecular identifiers that the TCRbeta library was prepared. TCRdb used MiXCR to reprocess the PCR reads, holding one entry per CDR3 protein. Among about 540,000 distinct CDR3 sequences listed, about 16% were seen once. V was cut by 5 bases and J by 0 bases, with 9 bases left in between. Germline V CDR1 and CDR2: SGHTA, FQGTGA. The CDR3 is 14 amino acids. This clonotype was counted a few times. The source is a human donor who donated a stem cell graft to a child with acute lymphoblastic leukemia. The V gene is TRBV7-3, the J gene TRBJ2-3; D possibly corresponds to TRBD1 (6 bases). The sequencing here drew on PBMCs from the stem cell graft donor, taken from the stem cell graft. The CDR3 DNA reads TGTGCCAGCAGCGTACAGGGTAGCACAGATACGCAGTATTTT. Residues: CASSVQGSTDTQYF. Variable domain in full (rest from reference TRBV7-3 and TRBJ2-3): GAGVSQTPSNKVTEKGKYVELRCDPISGHTALYWYRQSLGQGPEFLIYFQGTGAADDSGLPNDRFFAVRPEGSVSTLKIQRTERGDSAVYLCASSVQGSTDTQYFGPGTRLTVL.